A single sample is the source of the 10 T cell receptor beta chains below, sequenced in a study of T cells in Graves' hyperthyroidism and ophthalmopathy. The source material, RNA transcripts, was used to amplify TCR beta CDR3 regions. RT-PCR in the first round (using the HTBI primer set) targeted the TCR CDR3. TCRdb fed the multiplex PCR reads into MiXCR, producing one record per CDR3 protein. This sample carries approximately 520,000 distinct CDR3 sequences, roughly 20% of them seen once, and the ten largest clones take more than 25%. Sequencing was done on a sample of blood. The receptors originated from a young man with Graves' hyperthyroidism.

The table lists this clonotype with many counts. The CDR3 sequence: CATSRDRTVNQPQHF. The DNA for the CDR3 is TGTGCCACCAGCAGAGATCGGACAGTGAATCAGCCCCAGCATTTT. The V and J genes are TRBV15 and TRBJ1-5; weak D call: TRBD1 (6 bases). The V gene lost 0 bases and the J gene lost 4 bases, with 10 bases spanning the gap. The V gene's germline CDR1 is LNHNV and CDR2 YYDKDF (reference sequence). The CDR3 consists of 15 residues.

This CDR3 is CASSGGGTRNEQYF. The CDR3 DNA is TGTGCCAGCAGCGGGGGCGGGACGAGGAACGAGCAGTACTTC. The chain employs TRBV28 and TRBJ2-7; D possibly uses TRBD1 or TRBD2 (6 bases each). The CDR3 is 14 residues long. V was pared by 6 bases and J by 5 bases, with 17 bases between. The germline V gene encodes CDR1 MDHEN and CDR2 SYDVKM.

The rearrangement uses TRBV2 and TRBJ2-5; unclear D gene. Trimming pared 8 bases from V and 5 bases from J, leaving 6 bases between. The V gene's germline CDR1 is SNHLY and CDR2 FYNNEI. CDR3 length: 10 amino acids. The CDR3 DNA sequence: TGTGCCAGCCATTTGGAGACCCAGTACTTC. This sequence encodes CASHLETQYF.

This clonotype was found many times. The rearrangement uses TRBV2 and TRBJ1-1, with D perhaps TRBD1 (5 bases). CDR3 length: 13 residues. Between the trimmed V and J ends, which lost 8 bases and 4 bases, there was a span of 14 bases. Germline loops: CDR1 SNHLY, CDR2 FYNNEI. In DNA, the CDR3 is TGTGCCAGCGGGAGGGGTCTTGGCACTGAAGCTTTCTTT. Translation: CASGRGLGTEAFF.

This CDR3 is CSASKSNLALSGYTF. The DNA for the CDR3 is TGCAGTGCTTCCAAATCCAACCTCGCCCTCTCGGGCTACACCTTC. V and J are TRBV20-1 and TRBJ1-2; D not resolved. Germline V gene sequence: CDR1 DFQATT, CDR2 SNEGSKA (reference sequence). V shed 5 bases and J shed 8 bases, with 24 bases lying between them. The CDR3 extends over 15 amino acids.

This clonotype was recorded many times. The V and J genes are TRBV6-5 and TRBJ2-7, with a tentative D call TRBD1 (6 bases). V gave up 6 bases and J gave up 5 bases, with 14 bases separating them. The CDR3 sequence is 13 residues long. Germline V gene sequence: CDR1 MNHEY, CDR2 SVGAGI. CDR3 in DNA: TGTGCCAGCAGGCCGACAGGCCCGGACGAGCAGTACTTC. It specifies CASRPTGPDEQYF.

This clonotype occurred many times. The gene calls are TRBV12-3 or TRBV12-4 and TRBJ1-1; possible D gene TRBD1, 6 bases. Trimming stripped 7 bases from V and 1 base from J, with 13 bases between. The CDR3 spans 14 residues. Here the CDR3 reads CASTLRGTNTEAFF. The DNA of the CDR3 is TGTGCCAGCACCTTGAGGGGGACGAACACTGAAGCTTTCTTT.

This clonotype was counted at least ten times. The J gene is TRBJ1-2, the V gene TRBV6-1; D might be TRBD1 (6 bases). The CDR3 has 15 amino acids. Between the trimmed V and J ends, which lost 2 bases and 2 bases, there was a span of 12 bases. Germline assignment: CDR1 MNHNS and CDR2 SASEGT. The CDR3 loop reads CASSEYPTGNYGYTF. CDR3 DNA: TGTGCCAGCAGTGAATATCCTACAGGGAACTATGGCTACACCTTC.

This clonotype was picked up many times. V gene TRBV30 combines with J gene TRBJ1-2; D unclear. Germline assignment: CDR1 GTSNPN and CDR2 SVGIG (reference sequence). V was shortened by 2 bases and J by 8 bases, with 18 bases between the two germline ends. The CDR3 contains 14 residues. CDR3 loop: CAWSLAANIPGYTF. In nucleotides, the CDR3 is TGTGCCTGGAGTTTGGCAGCTAACATCCCCGGCTACACCTTC.

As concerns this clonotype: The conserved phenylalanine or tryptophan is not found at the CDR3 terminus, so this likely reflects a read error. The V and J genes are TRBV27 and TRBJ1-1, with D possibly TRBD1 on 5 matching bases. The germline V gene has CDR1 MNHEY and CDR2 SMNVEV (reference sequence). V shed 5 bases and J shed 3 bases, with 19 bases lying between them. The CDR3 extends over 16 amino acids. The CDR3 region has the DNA TGTGCCAGCAGTAGGGCGTGGGGGGGATGGGACACTGAAGCTTTCGAT. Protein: CASSRAWGGWDTEAFD.